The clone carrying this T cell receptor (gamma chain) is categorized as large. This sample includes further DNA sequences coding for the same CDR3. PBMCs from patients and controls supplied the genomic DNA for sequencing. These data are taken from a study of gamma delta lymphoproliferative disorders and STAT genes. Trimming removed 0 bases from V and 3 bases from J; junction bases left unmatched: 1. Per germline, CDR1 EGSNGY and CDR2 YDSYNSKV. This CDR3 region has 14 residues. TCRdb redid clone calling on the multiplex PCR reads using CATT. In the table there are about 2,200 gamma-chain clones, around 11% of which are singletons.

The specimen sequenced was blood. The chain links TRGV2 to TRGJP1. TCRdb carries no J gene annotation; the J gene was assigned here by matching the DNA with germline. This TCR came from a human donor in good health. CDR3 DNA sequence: TGTGCCACCTGGGACGGGTCCACTGGTTGGTTCAAGATATTT. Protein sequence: CATWDGSTGWFKIF.